The 32 T cell receptor beta chains reported below all come from one sample, sequenced in a study of tumor and adjacent non-tumor tissue in lung cancer. This sample's RNA came from whole unsorted tissue. Three rounds of nested PCR, following a modified ARM-PCR protocol, produced the TCRbeta library. TCRdb re-analysed the multiplex PCR reads in MiXCR, keeping a single row per CDR3 protein. This table holds tens of thousands of distinct CDR3 sequences, roughly 70% found once. The sequenced sample was lung tumor tissue. All receptors come from a man aged 55 to 70 with non-small cell lung cancer.

As concerns this clonotype: The CDR3 does not close with the conserved phenylalanine or tryptophan, likely indicating a read error. The chain joins TRBV6-6 to TRBJ2-3; D perhaps matches TRBD1 (6 bases). The CDR3 contains 17 residues. Trimming took off 2 bases at V and 6 bases at J, with 21 bases between the two ends. Per germline, CDR1 MNHNY and CDR2 SVGAGI (reference sequence). The DNA of the CDR3 is TGTGCCAGCAGTTACGTGGAGGACAGTTTCTACACTGATACGCAGTATTCT. Amino acid sequence: CASSYVEDSFYTDTQYS.

As for this clonotype: The junction departs from the called germline gene at one end, perhaps through a read error. This CDR3 is CAGSSGLAGAGELYF. The CDR3 DNA follows: TGTGCCGGCAGCTCGGGACTAGCGGGAGCGGGCGAGCTGTACTTC. The chain couples TRBV13 to TRBJ2-7; the match to TRBD2 covers 14 bases. CDR1 and CDR2 (germline): PRHDT, FYEKMQ (reference sequence). The CDR3 is made up of 15 amino acids.

Worth noting for this clonotype: A clone one base away is much larger, so this may be a read error. CDR3 nucleotide sequence: TGTGCCAGCAACTTCGACGGGGGACAAAGAAAGGAGCAGTACTTC. This encodes CASNFDGGQRKEQYF. The chain uses TRBV7-9 and TRBJ2-7, with D perhaps given as TRBD1 or TRBD2 (6 bases each). The length of the CDR3 is 15 residues. Germline V gene sequence: CDR1 SEHNR, CDR2 FQNEAQ (reference sequence). V gave up 7 bases and J gave up 7 bases, with 23 bases separating them.

This clonotype showed up many times. This chain connects TRBV11-3 to TRBJ2-1; TRBD2 matches at 7 bases. J gave up 4 bases and V 0 bases, and 6 bases lay outside the gene matches. From germline, CDR1 is SGHNT and CDR2 YENEEA. This CDR3 has 16 residues. The CDR3, as DNA: TGTGCCAGCAGCTTAGATCCGGGGCGGGGGTACAATGAGCAGTTCTTC. Translation gives CASSLDPGRGYNEQFF.

The J gene is TRBJ2-1, the V gene TRBV29-1, with D maybe TRBD1 (7 bases). V lost 5 bases to trimming and J lost 7 bases, with 15 bases between them. CDR3 size: 13 residues. The germline CDR1 and CDR2 sequences are SQVTM and ANQGSEA. CDR3 DNA sequence: TGCAGCGTTCCAGGGGGGCTACGGAATGAGCAGTTCTTC. It yields the protein CSVPGGLRNEQFF.

J is TRBJ2-1 and V is TRBV7-6; 12 nucleotides agree with TRBD2. Germline CDR1 SGHVS, CDR2 FNYEAQ. The CDR3 runs 15 residues. V lost 7 bases and J lost 5; bases outside the gene matches: 6. The CDR3 DNA follows: TGTGCCAGCAACAGACTAGCGGGGGTTAACAATGAGCAGTTCTTC. Translating it yields CASNRLAGVNNEQFF.

A word on this clonotype: Germline is not matched at one junction end, which may reflect a read error. The chain links TRBV5-6 to TRBJ1-2, with D uncertain. Germline V gene data show CDR1 as SGHDT and CDR2 as YYEEEE. The CDR3 has 12 residues. The CDR3 region has the DNA TGTGCCGGCAGCTTGGGTGGGGATGGCTACAGCTTC. Residues: CAGSLGGDGYSF.

Remarks on this clonotype: A single base separates this from a much larger clone, so it may be a read error. This chain connects TRBV20-1 to TRBJ1-1; TRBD1 aligns across 7 bases. This CDR3 is built from 14 residues. Germline CDR1 and CDR2: DFQATT and SNEGSKA (reference sequence). The CDR3 DNA sequence: TGCAATGCTAGTTGGCGGGACAGGAACACTGAAGCTTTCTTT. The encoded protein is CNASWRDRNTEAFF.

Regarding this clonotype: Germline is not matched at one junction end, which may reflect a read error. V is TRBV7-8 and J is TRBJ1-2; no clear D gene. This CDR3 contains 12 residues. Germline CDR1 is SGHVS and CDR2 is FQNEAQ. CDR3 sequence reads: CTSSLDLDYCIF. The CDR3 coding sequence is TGTACCAGCAGCTTAGATCTGGACTACTGCATCTTC.

On this clonotype: One junction end disagrees with the germline gene, perhaps due to a read error. The chain joins TRBV12-3 or TRBV12-4 to TRBJ2-5; 8 nucleotides match TRBD1. The CDR3 is 13 amino acids. The DNA for the CDR3 is TGTGCCAGCAGCGGACAGGGCGGGGAGATCCAGTACTTC. It encodes CASSGQGGEIQYF.

This clonotype was recorded at least ten times. J is TRBJ2-6 and V is TRBV4-1; D is perhaps TRBD1 (5 bases). The V end lost 6 bases, the J end lost 0 bases, and 9 bases lay between the germline ends. The CDR3 has 15 residues. CDR1 and CDR2 from the germline V gene are MGHRA and YSYEKL. This chain's CDR3 is CASRQASSGANVLTF. The CDR3 coding sequence is TGCGCCAGCAGACAGGCATCCTCTGGGGCCAACGTCCTGACTTTC.

This rearrangement joins TRBV4-1 to TRBJ2-7; 9 bases are shared with TRBD1. V shed 2 bases, J shed 4 bases, and the junction held 6 bases outside the gene matches. Germline V gene sequence: CDR1 MGHRA, CDR2 YSYEKL. CDR3 length equals 15 residues. The DNA of the CDR3 is TGCGCCAGCAGCCAAACCCCGACAGGGGGTTACGAGCAGTACTTC. As protein: CASSQTPTGGYEQYF.

V is TRBV2 and J is TRBJ2-5; unclear D gene. This CDR3 is 14 amino acids long. From germline, CDR1 is SNHLY and CDR2 FYNNEI. The ends were cut back, 2 bases at V and 4 bases at J, with 11 bases in the middle. CDR3 in DNA: TGTGCCAGCAGTGAAACTCAAGAACTAGAGACCCAGTACTTC. Translation gives CASSETQELETQYF.

Details on this clonotype: Since no conserved phenylalanine or tryptophan closes the CDR3, a read error is the likely cause. V usage is TRBV12-3 or TRBV12-4 and J usage is TRBJ2-7; D uncertain. V was pared by 5 bases and J by 6 bases, with 14 bases between. The CDR3 has 13 residues. The CDR3 loop is CASSPEPASEQYL. In DNA, the CDR3 is TGTGCCAGCAGTCCCGAACCAGCGTCCGAGCAGTACTTA.

At least ten counts were recorded for this clonotype. The chain joins TRBV7-9 to TRBJ1-1; tentative D call: TRBD1 (5 bases). Germline values: CDR1 SEHNR, CDR2 FQNEAQ (reference sequence). The V end was cut by 0 bases, the J end by 5 bases, with 10 bases between. The CDR3 has 14 residues. CDR3 in amino acids: CASSLAPGQTEAFF. For the CDR3, the DNA is TGTGCCAGCAGCTTAGCGCCAGGGCAGACTGAAGCTTTCTTT.

Concerning this clonotype: A read error may be the cause here, since a much bigger clone is one base away. CDR3 protein: CAIRRTSDFNNEQFF. The CDR3, as DNA: TGTGCCATCAGGCGGACTAGCGATTTTAACAATGAGCAGTTCTTC. V and J are TRBV25-1 and TRBJ2-1; 9 nucleotides match TRBD2. Trimming took 10 bases from V and 5 from J; bases not matched to a gene: 12. Germline CDR1 is MGHDK and CDR2 is SYGVNS. The CDR3 is 15 residues long.

Turning to this clonotype: The DNA is left out, because the CDR3 cannot be placed on it with certainty; the CDR3 is given as TCRdb lists it. The gene calls are TRBV29-1 and TRBJ2-7; TRBD1 was called by the table and not checked on the DNA. Germline-derived CDR1 and CDR2 are SQVTM and ANQGSEA. The CDR3 sequence runs 14 residues, both termini included. The CDR3 loop reads CNVEAPYRCDEQYF.

As to this clonotype: Sequence at one end of the junction differs from germline and may be a read error. This chain links TRBV12-3 or TRBV12-4 with TRBJ2-1; D is unclear. CDR3 length: 12 residues. The CDR3 nucleotides are TGTGCCTGCAGTTTTGCTCACAATGAGCAGTTTTTC. Translating it yields CACSFAHNEQFF.

This clonotype is classed as medium-sized. The chain combines TRBV4-2 with TRBJ2-5; D is uncertain. Germline CDR1 is LGHNA and CDR2 is YNFKEQ. The CDR3 loop spans 15 amino acids. Trimming shortened V by 1 base and J by 2 bases, and 11 bases separated the two germline ends. CDR3 nucleotides: TGTGCCAGCAGCCAAGCGGATCAGCCTCAAGAGACCCAGTACTTC. Encoded protein: CASSQADQPQETQYF.

V gene TRBV5-4 combines with J gene TRBJ1-1; D uncertain. Germline CDR1 reads SGHNT; CDR2 reads YYREEE (reference sequence). This CDR3 has 15 residues. In DNA, the CDR3 is TGTGTCAGAAGCGACGGACGGTTTATGAACACTGAAGCTTTCTTT. It encodes CVRSDGRFMNTEAFF.

On this clonotype itself: One end of the junction does not line up with germline, which may come from a read error. The rearrangement joins TRBV11-1 to TRBJ2-7, with 7 bases aligning to TRBD1. This CDR3 region has 15 residues. Germline V gives CDR1 SGHAT, CDR2 FQDESV (reference sequence). The CDR3 protein is CAGSITDRRPYEQYF. As DNA, the CDR3 is TGTGCCGGCAGCATAACGGACAGGCGGCCTTACGAGCAGTACTTC.

As regards this clonotype: At one end, the junction sequence differs from germline, possibly due to a read error. This chain uses TRBV30 with TRBJ2-6, with D possibly matching TRBD2 (6 bases). The CDR3 contains 12 residues. Germline-derived CDR1 and CDR2 are GTSNPN and SVGIG (reference sequence). The CDR3 reads CASSVGTNVLTF. The CDR3 DNA follows: TGTGCCTCGAGTGTTGGGACTAACGTCCTGACTTTC.

Notes on this clonotype: A clone one base away is much larger, so this may be a read error. The rearrangement joins TRBV20-1 to TRBJ2-3; 7 nucleotides align to TRBD2. V lost 5 bases and J lost 0; bases outside the gene matches: 5. CDR3 size: 14 residues. Looked up from germline, CDR1 is DFQATT and CDR2 is SNEGSKA (reference sequence). In nucleotides, the CDR3 is TGCAGTGCTGGCGGGAGCGGAAGCACAGATACGCAGTATTTT. Translated: CSAGGSGSTDTQYF.

Points on this clonotype: This clone may be a read error of a much larger clone one base away. The chain employs TRBV28 and TRBJ2-7; the D gene is possibly TRBD2 (6 bases). Germline lookup yields CDR1 MDHEN and CDR2 SYDVKM. CDR3 length equals 15 residues. CDR3 amino acids: CASSLPRSGTYGQYF. As DNA, the CDR3 is TGTGCCAGCAGTTTACCGCGTAGCGGCACCTACGGGCAGTACTTC.

In the case of this clonotype: Since no conserved phenylalanine or tryptophan closes the CDR3, a read error is the likely cause. The gene calls are TRBV5-4 and TRBJ2-7, with TRBD2 matching over 7 bases. Germline CDR1 and CDR2: SGHNT and YYREEE (reference sequence). This CDR3 is built from 12 residues. The junction had 5 bases not matched to a gene; V was cut back by 4 bases and J by 7 bases. In DNA, the CDR3 is TGTGCCAGCAGCGTTACTAGCGCAGAGCAGTACCTC. This translates into CASSVTSAEQYL.

The chain is built from TRBV29-1 and TRBJ1-1; weak D call: TRBD1 (5 bases). The CDR3 contains 13 residues. Germline lookup yields CDR1 SQVTM and CDR2 ANQGSEA. V was shortened by 5 bases and J by 14 bases, with 24 bases between the two germline ends. CDR3 region: CSVPSIGGHVAFF. CDR3 sequence (DNA): TGCAGCGTTCCTTCGATTGGAGGACACGTAGCCTTCTTT.

To note about this clonotype: A read error may be the cause here, since a much bigger clone is one base away. The V and J genes are TRBV12-3 or TRBV12-4 and TRBJ2-6, with TRBD1 identical over 9 bases. This CDR3 has 17 residues. CDR3 DNA sequence: TGTGACAGCAGCCGGGGACAGGGAAATTCTGGGGCCAACGTCCTGACTTTC. It codes for CDSSRGQGNSGANVLTF.

Turning to this clonotype: Relative to the germline gene, one junction end is altered; a read error may explain this. The V call is TRBV11-1, the J call TRBJ2-7; D not resolved. Germline assignment: CDR1 SGHAT and CDR2 FQDESV (reference sequence). The CDR3 spans 14 residues. DNA of the CDR3: TGTGCTAGCAGCTTTCCTGGCGGCGCCTACGTGCAGTACTTC. It encodes CASSFPGGAYVQYF.

V usage is TRBV5-5 and J usage is TRBJ2-3, with D uncertain. Germline assignment: CDR1 SGHKS and CDR2 YYEKEE (reference sequence). With 1 base removed from V and 0 bases from J, the gap between germline ends came to 15 bases. The CDR3 loop spans 17 amino acids. The CDR3 DNA reads as TGTGCCAGCAGCTTGATGGGTAGGAGAACTAGCACAGATACGCAGTATTTT. This translates into CASSLMGRRTSTDTQYF.

As regards this clonotype: A junction boundary mismatches the germline segment, possibly from a read error. J is TRBJ2-7 and V is TRBV6-6, with 8 bases that match TRBD1. This CDR3 comprises 17 residues. Germline V CDR1 and CDR2: MNHNY, SVGAGI (reference sequence). DNA of the CDR3: TGTGCCGGCAGTTACTTCGGACAGGGACATGCCCCCTACGAGCAGTACTTC. This encodes CAGSYFGQGHAPYEQYF.

A note on this clonotype: With a much larger clone just one base away, this may be a read error. This rearrangement joins TRBV19 to TRBJ1-4; D remains unclear. CDR3 size: 13 residues. Germline-derived CDR1 and CDR2 are LNHDA and SQIVND (reference sequence). CDR3 nucleotide sequence: TGTGCCGGTAGTAGCGGGAGGAATGAAAAACTGTTTTTT. Translation gives CAGSSGRNEKLFF.

In its sample, this clonotype was seen a few times. A single base separates this from a much larger clone, so it may be a read error. V usage is TRBV12-3 or TRBV12-4 and J usage is TRBJ1-5, with D possibly TRBD1 on 6 matching bases. V was pared by 5 bases and J by 2 bases, with 13 bases between. The CDR3 loop spans 15 amino acids. Written as DNA, the CDR3 is TGTGCCAGCAGTAGACAGGAGCAGGGCAATCAGCCCCAGCATTTT. It yields the protein CASSRQEQGNQPQHF.